The source of this TCR beta chain is a study of shared clonotypes between healthy human individuals. TCRdb's copy holds only in-frame clones and misses some; the assay was immunoSEQ multiplex PCR. The table has about 2.3 million clones, approximately 90% seen once. V trimming: 0 bases; J trimming: 2 bases; junction bases outside the gene matches: 12. Germline loops: CDR1 SGHRS, CDR2 YFSETQ. CDR3 length: 18 amino acids. Healthy adults negative for HIV, lacking recent acute infections or vaccinations, served as donors. Sequenced sample: naive CD4+ T cells from PBMCs. This sample's subset: CD45RA+ positively selected. This TCR was sampled from a man aged 18 to 29 in good health. Some clones in this sample may be carry-over from other donors' samples. The chain links TRBV5-1 to TRBJ2-3, with 7 bases aligning to TRBD2. CDR3 sequence (DNA): TGCGCCAGCAGCTTGGTTGGGGCTAGCGGATCGATCACAGATACGCAGTATTTT. Its protein product is CASSLVGASGSITDTQYF.